The next 27 T cell receptor beta chains were all read from a single sample in a study of CXCR3-negative and CXCR3-positive naive CD8 T cells. cDNA libraries for TRB were generated by 5' RACE incorporating UMI labels. One entry per CDR3 protein, without DNA, is what TCRdb gives after re-calling the 5' RACE reads. Its listing shows 70,000 to 100,000 distinct CDR3 sequences. The source material was naive CXCR3- CD8+ T cells from blood. Subset denoted: CD45RO-CCR7+CD27+CD95- naive CD8+ T cells lacking CXCR3 (TNR3-). The source of these receptors is a human donor in good health. Some clones in this sample may be carry-over from other donors' samples.

J is TRBJ2-7 and V is TRBV7-2. CDR3 size: 13 residues. CDR1 SGHTA and CDR2 FQGNSA come from the germline V gene. CDR3 region: CASSLVGSDEQYF.

The chain joins TRBV29-1 to TRBJ2-2. This CDR3 spans 16 amino acids. Looked up from germline, CDR1 is SQVTM and CDR2 is ANQGSEA. This CDR3 is CSVEPAQNPNTGELFF.

The chain recombines TRBV28 with TRBJ2-6. Per germline, CDR1 MDHEN and CDR2 SYDVKM. This CDR3 has 14 amino acids. The chain's CDR3 is CASSSGSGANVLTF.

J is TRBJ2-3 and V is TRBV12-3 or TRBV12-4. This CDR3 is built from 14 residues. The CDR3 region is CASSLERVPDTQYF.

The V and J genes are TRBV5-6 and TRBJ2-1; as DNA is missing, the TRBD1 call by TCRdb cannot be tested. The CDR3 sequence is 15 residues long. Germline loops: CDR1 SGHDT, CDR2 YYEEEE. This CDR3 reads CASSLWAGNYNEQFF.

The chain employs TRBV29-1 and TRBJ2-2. From germline, CDR1 is SQVTM and CDR2 ANQGSEA. CDR3 length: 11 residues. The CDR3 sequence is CSVEFSGELFF.

This chain links TRBV20-1 with TRBJ1-6; no DNA is available, so the TRBD1 call from TCRdb remains unchecked. The CDR3 spans 15 residues. Germline V CDR1 and CDR2: DFQATT, SNEGSKA (reference sequence). This CDR3 reads CSAHRQGAGNSPLHF.

The V call is TRBV14, the J call TRBJ2-1; TCRdb's D gene call, TRBD2, goes unchecked for lack of DNA. The germline V gene has CDR1 SGHDN and CDR2 FVKESK. This CDR3 is built from 17 residues. The CDR3 protein is CASSRGRAGGLYNEQFF.

The rearrangement uses TRBV18 and TRBJ1-1; checking the TCRdb D call of TRBD1 is not possible without DNA. The CDR3 runs to 15 residues. CDR1 and CDR2 from the germline V gene are KGHSH and LQKENI. CDR3 residues: CASSPGPPGDTEAFF.

The rearrangement uses TRBV20-1 and TRBJ1-2; TCRdb proposes TRBD1, but this gene call is untestable without DNA. The length of the CDR3 is 13 residues. CDR1 and CDR2 (germline): DFQATT, SNEGSKA (reference sequence). The CDR3 sequence: CSASLGQAYGYTF.

V usage is TRBV30 and J usage is TRBJ2-7; the TCRdb D gene call, TRBD1, has no DNA to confirm it. CDR1 GTSNPN and CDR2 SVGIG come from the germline V gene (reference sequence). This CDR3 is 11 amino acids long. CDR3 amino acids: CAWTPGDEQYF.

This chain uses TRBV29-1 with TRBJ1-1. Germline V gives CDR1 SQVTM, CDR2 ANQGSEA. The CDR3 length is 12 residues. CDR3 in amino acids: CSVGRMGTEAFF.

The genes are TRBV20-1 and TRBJ1-2. There are 11 residues in the CDR3. Looked up from germline, CDR1 is DFQATT and CDR2 is SNEGSKA (reference sequence). CDR3 in amino acids: CSARPIGGYTF.

The chain recombines TRBV20-1 with TRBJ1-2; TCRdb reports TRBD1, a call that lacks DNA to check it against. The CDR3 length is 14 residues. Germline values: CDR1 DFQATT, CDR2 SNEGSKA (reference sequence). The CDR3 protein is CSARVTVGDYGYTF.

This chain joins TRBV7-2 and TRBJ2-1; TCRdb lists TRBD1, though no DNA is available to test this call. Germline V lookup: CDR1 SGHTA, CDR2 FQGNSA. The CDR3 runs to 14 residues. CDR3 sequence reads: CASSLEAGGIEQFF.

CDR3: CATSVDRNTGELFF. V is TRBV15 and J is TRBJ2-2; TCRdb returns TRBD1, unconfirmable since there is no DNA. Germline V gene data show CDR1 as LNHNV and CDR2 as YYDKDF (reference sequence). The CDR3 is 14 amino acids.

V is TRBV7-2 and J is TRBJ1-2; TCRdb names TRBD1, which stays unverified in the absence of DNA. The CDR3 loop spans 14 amino acids. CDR1 SGHTA and CDR2 FQGNSA come from the germline V gene. This chain's CDR3 is CASSSTTGGFGYTF.

This chain links TRBV29-1 with TRBJ1-1. This CDR3 contains 14 residues. CDR1 is SQVTM and CDR2 is ANQGSEA in the germline V gene. The CDR3 reads CSVEDKVTKAEAFF.

The chain recombines TRBV29-1 with TRBJ2-1; TCRdb picks TRBD1, but there is no DNA to check that call. There are 13 residues in the CDR3. Germline V gene data show CDR1 as SQVTM and CDR2 as ANQGSEA. This chain's CDR3 is CSVSTGIYNEQFF.

V usage is TRBV7-2 and J usage is TRBJ2-7; TCRdb names TRBD1, which stays unverified in the absence of DNA. The CDR3 has 13 residues. The germline CDR1 and CDR2 sequences are SGHTA and FQGNSA. The CDR3 region is CASSPTGSYEQYF.

This chain links TRBV29-1 with TRBJ2-1. The CDR3 consists of 12 residues. In germline, CDR1 is SQVTM, CDR2 ANQGSEA. CDR3 sequence: CSVDANSNEQFF.

The chain has TRBV29-1 and TRBJ2-1; there is no DNA to check the TCRdb D call of TRBD1. The CDR3 is made up of 15 amino acids. CDR1 and CDR2 from the germline V gene are SQVTM and ANQGSEA. CDR3 sequence: CSTPGQGWSRNEQFF.

V usage is TRBV13 and J usage is TRBJ2-7. In germline, CDR1 is PRHDT, CDR2 FYEKMQ (reference sequence). The CDR3 loop spans 12 amino acids. This CDR3 is CASSLLLHEQYF.

The chain has TRBV5-1 and TRBJ1-1; TCRdb gives TRBD1 as the D gene, but with no DNA this cannot be confirmed. The CDR3 covers 16 residues. The V gene's germline CDR1 is SGHRS and CDR2 YFSETQ. The CDR3 is CASSSTGGTMNTEAFF.

V and J are TRBV19 and TRBJ2-2. Germline CDR1 is LNHDA and CDR2 is SQIVND (reference sequence). This CDR3 has 14 residues. CDR3: CASHRTGNTGELFF.

The chain joins TRBV4-3 to TRBJ1-2; TCRdb returns TRBD1, unconfirmable since there is no DNA. The CDR3 contains 13 residues. Germline values: CDR1 LGHNA, CDR2 YSLEER. CDR3 in amino acids: CASSQELGDGYTF.

The J gene is TRBJ2-7, the V gene TRBV5-1; TCRdb picks TRBD2, but there is no DNA to check that call. The CDR3 loop spans 15 amino acids. The germline V gene encodes CDR1 SGHRS and CDR2 YFSETQ. The CDR3: CASSLSSGTAYEQYF. Full variable domain (rest looked up from reference TRBV5-1 and TRBJ2-7): KAGVTQTPRYLIKTRGQQVTLSCSPISGHRSVSWYQQTPGQGLQFLFEYFSETQRNKGNFPGRFSGRQFSNSRSEMNVSTLELGDSALYLCASSLSSGTAYEQYFGPGTRLTVT.